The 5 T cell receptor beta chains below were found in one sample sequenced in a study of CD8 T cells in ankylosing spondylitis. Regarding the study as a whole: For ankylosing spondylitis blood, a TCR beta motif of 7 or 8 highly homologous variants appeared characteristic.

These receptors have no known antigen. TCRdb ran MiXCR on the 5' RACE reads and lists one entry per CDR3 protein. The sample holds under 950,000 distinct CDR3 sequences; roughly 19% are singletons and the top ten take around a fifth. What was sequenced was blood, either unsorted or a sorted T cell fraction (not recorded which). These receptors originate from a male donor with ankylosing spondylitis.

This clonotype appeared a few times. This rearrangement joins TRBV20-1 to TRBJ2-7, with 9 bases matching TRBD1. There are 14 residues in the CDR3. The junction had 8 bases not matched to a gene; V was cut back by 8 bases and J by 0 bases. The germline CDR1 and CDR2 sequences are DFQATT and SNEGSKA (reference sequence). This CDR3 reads CSPYGDRASYEQYF. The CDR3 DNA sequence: TGCAGTCCTTACGGGGACAGGGCCTCCTACGAGCAGTACTTC.

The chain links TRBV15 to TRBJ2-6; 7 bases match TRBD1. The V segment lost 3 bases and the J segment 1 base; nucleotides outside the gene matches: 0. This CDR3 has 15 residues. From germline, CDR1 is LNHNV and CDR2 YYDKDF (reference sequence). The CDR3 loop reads CATSRDRSGANVLTF. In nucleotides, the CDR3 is TGTGCCACCAGCAGGGACAGGTCTGGGGCCAACGTCCTGACTTTC.

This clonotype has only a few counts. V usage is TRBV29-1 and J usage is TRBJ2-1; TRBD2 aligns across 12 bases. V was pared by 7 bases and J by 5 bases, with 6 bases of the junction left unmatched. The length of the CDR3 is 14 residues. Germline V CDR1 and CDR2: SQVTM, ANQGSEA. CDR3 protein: CSGRLAGADNEQFF. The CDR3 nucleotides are TGCAGCGGCCGACTAGCGGGGGCAGACAATGAGCAGTTCTTC.

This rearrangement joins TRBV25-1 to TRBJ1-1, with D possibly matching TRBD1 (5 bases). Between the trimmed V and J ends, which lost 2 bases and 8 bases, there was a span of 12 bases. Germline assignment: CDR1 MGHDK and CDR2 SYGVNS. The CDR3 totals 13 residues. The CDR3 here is CASSEGGKLEAFF. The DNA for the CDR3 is TGTGCCAGCAGTGAAGGGGGGAAATTAGAAGCTTTCTTT.

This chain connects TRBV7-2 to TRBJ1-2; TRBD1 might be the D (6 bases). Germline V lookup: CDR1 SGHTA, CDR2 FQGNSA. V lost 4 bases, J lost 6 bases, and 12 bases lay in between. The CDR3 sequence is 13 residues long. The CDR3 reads CASSSQGWDGYTF. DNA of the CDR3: TGTGCCAGCAGCTCTCAGGGGTGGGATGGCTACACCTTC.